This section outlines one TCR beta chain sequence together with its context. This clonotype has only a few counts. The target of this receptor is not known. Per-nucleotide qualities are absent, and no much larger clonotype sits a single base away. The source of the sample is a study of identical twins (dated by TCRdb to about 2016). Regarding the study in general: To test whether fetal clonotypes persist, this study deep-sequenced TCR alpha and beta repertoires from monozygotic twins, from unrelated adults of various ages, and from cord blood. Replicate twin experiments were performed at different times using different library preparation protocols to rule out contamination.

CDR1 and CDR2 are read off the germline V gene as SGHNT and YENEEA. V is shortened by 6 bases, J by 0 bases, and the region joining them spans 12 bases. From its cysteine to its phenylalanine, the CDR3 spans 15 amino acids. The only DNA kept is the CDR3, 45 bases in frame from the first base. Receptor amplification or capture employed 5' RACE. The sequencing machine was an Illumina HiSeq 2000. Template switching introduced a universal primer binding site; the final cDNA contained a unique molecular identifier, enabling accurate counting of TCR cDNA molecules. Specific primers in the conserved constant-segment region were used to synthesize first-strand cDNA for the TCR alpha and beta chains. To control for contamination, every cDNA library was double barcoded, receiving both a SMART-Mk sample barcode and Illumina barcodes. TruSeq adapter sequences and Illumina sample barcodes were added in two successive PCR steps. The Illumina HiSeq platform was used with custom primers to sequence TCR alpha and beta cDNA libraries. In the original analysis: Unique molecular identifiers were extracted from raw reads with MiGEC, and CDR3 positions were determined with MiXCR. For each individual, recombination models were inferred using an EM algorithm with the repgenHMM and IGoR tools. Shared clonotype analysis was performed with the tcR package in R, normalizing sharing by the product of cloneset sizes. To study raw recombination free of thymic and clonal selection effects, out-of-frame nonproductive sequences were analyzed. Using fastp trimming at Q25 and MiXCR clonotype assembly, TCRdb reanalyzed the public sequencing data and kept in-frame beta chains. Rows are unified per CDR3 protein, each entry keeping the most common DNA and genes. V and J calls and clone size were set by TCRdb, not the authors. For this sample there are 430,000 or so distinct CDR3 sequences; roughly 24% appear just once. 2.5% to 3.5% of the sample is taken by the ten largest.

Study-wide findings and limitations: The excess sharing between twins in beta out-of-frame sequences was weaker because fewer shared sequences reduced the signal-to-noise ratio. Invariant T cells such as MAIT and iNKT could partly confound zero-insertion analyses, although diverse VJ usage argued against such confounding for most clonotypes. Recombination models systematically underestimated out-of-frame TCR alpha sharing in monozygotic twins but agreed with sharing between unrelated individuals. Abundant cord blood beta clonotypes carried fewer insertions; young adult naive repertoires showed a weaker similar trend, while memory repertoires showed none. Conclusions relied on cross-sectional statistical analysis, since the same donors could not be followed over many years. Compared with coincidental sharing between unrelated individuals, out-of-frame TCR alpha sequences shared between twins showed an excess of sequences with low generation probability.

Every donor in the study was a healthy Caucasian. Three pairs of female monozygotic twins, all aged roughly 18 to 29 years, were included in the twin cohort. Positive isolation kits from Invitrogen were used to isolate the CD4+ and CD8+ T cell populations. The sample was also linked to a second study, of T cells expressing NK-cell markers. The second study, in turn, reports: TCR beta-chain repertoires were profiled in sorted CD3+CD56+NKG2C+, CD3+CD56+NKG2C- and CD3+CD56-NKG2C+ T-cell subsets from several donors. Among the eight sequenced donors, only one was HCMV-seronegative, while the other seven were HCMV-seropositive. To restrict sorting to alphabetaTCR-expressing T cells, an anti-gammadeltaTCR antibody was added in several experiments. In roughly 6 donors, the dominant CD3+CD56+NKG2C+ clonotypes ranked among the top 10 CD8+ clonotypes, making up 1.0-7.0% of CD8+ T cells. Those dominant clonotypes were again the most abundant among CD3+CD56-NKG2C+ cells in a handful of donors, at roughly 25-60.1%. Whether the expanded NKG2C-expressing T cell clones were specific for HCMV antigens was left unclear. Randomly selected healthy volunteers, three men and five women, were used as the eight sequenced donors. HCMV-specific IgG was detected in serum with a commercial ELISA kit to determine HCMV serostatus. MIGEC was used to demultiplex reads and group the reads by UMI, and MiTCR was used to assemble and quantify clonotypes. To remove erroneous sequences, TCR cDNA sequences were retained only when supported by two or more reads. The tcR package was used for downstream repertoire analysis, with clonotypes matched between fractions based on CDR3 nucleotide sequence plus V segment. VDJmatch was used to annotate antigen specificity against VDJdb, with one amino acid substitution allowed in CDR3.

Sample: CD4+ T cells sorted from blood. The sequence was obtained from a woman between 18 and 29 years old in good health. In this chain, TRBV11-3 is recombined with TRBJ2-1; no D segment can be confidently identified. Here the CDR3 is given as CASSLTFGSYNEQFF. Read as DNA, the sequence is TGTGCCAGCAGTCTAACTTTTGGCTCCTACAATGAGCAGTTCTTC. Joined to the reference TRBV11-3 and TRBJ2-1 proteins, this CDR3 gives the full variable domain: EAGVVQSPRYKIIEKKQPVAFWCNPISGHNTLYWYLQNLGQGPELLIRYENEEAVDDSQLPKDRFSAERLKGVDSTLKIQPAELGDSAVYLCASSLTFGSYNEQFFGPGTRLTVL.